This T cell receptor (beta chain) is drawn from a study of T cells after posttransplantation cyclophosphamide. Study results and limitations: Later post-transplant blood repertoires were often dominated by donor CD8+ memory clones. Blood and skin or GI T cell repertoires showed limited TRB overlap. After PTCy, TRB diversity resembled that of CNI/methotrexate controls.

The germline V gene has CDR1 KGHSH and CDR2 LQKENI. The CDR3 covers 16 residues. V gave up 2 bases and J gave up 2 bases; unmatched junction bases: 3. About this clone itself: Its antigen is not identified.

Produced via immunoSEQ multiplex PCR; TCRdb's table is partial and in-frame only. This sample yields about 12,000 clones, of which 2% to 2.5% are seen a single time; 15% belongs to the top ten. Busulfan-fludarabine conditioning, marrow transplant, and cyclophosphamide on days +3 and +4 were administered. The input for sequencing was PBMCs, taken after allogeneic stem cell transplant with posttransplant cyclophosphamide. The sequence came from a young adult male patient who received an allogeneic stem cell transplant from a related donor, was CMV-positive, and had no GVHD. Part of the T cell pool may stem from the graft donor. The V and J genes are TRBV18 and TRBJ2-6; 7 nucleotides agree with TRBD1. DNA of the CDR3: TGTGCCAGCTCACCATTACAGGGGACTGGGGCCAACGTCCTGACTTTC. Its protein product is CASSPLQGTGANVLTF.